Sequencing of this TCR beta chain was carried out in a study of shared clonotypes between healthy human individuals. Trimming pared 8 bases from V and 4 bases from J, leaving 17 bases between. CDR1 and CDR2 from the germline V gene are SNHLY and FYNNEI. The CDR3 spans 14 residues. The data were produced by immunoSEQ multiplex PCR, yet TCRdb's version contains in-frame clones alone and is incomplete. Of 600,000 to 750,000 clones listed, about two thirds were seen once; the top ten hold around 1.7%. The sequenced sample consisted of memory CD4+ T cells sorted from blood. Subset: CD45RA-negative fraction. The V gene is TRBV2, the J gene TRBJ1-1, with D maybe TRBD1 (5 bases). The source is a woman aged 25 to 39 in good health. The CDR3 sequence is CASLQRRGGTEAFF. The CDR3 DNA reads as TGTGCCAGCCTACAACGCCGGGGGGGCACTGAAGCTTTCTTT.